The clone carrying this T cell receptor (beta chain) was observed a few times. Its antigen remains unknown. Individual cDNA molecules were tagged with unique molecular identifiers, the study reported. MiXCR, run by TCRdb on the 5' RACE reads, gives a single entry per CDR3 protein. The sample consists of around 27,000 distinct CDR3 sequences, about 10% of them appearing once. This sample stems from a study of early T cells in non-severe SARS-CoV-2 infection. Study context: Unsorted whole blood bulk RNA was sequenced, with unpaired chains.

Findings and caveats of the study: Anti-spike CD8 responses were favored by VDJdb matching, which missed private and CD4 specificities.

There are 13 residues in the CDR3. Trimming took 6 bases from V and 7 from J; bases not matched to a gene: 9. The V gene's germline CDR1 is SGHDT and CDR2 YYEEEE. The chain uses TRBV5-6 and TRBJ1-1, with TRBD1 matching over 7 bases. The receptor comes from an adult who was a healthcare worker with PCR-confirmed SARS-CoV-2 infection or an uninfected control (not recorded which). The material sequenced was whole blood. CDR3 amino acids: CASTLTGSGEAFF. Here the CDR3 DNA reads TGTGCCAGCACCCTGACAGGGTCGGGTGAAGCTTTCTTT.